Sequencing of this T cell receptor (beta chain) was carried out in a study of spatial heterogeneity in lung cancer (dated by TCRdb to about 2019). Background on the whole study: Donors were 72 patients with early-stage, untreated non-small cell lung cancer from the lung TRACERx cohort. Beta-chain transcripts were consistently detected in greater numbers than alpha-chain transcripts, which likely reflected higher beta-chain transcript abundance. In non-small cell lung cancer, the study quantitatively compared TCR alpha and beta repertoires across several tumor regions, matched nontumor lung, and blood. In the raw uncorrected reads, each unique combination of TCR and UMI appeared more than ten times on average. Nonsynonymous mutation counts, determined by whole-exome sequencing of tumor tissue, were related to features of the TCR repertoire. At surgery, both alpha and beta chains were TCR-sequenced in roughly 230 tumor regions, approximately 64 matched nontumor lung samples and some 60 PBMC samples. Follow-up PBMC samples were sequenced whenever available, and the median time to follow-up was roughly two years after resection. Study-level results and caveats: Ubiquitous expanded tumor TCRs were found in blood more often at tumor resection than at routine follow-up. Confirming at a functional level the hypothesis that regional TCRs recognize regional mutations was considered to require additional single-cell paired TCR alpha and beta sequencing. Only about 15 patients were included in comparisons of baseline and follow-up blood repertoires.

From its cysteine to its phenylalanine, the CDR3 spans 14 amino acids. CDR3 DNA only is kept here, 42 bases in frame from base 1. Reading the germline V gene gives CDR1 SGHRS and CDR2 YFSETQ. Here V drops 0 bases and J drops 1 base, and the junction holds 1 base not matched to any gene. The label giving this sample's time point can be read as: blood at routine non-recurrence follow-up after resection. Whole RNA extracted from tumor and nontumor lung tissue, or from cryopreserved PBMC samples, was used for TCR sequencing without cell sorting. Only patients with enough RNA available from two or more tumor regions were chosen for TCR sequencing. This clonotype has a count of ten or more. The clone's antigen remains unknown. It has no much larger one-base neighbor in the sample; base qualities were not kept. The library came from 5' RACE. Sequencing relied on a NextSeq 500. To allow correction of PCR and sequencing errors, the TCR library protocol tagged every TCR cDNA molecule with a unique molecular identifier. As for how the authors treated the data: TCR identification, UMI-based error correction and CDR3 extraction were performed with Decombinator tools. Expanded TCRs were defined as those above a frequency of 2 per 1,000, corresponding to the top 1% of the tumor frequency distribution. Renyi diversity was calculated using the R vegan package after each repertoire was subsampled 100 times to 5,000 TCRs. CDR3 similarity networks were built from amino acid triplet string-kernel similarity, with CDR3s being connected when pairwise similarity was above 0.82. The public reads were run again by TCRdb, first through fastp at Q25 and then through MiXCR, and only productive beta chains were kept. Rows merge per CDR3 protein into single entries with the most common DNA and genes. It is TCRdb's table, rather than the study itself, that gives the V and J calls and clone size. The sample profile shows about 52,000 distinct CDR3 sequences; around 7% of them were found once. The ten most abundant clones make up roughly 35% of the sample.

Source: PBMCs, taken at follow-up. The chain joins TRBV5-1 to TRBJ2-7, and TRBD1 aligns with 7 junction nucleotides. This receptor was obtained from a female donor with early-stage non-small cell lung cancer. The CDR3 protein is CASSLEGASYEQYF. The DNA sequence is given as TGCGCCAGCAGCTTGGAGGGGGCATCCTACGAGCAGTACTTC.